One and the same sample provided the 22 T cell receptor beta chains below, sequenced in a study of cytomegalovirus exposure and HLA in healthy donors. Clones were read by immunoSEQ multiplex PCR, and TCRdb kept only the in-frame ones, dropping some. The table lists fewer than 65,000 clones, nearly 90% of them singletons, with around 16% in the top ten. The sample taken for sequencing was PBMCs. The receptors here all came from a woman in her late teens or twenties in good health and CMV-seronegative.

The DNA for the CDR3 is TGTGCCAGCAGCCAACGGACTAGCGGGTTCGCCTCCTACGAGCAGTACTTC. Translated, it gives CASSQRTSGFASYEQYF. This sequence joins TRBV5-6 and TRBJ2-7, with TRBD2 matching 11 bases. The V gene end was trimmed by 4 bases and the J gene end by 0 bases; junction bases not matched to a gene: 9. Germline assignment: CDR1 SGHDT and CDR2 YYEEEE. The CDR3 covers 17 residues.

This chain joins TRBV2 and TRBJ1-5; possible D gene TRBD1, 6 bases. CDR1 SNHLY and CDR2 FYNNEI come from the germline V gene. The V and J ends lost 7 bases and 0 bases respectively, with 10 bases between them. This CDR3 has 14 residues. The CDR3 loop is CASTTGNSNQPQHF. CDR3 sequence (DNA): TGTGCCAGCACCACAGGGAATAGCAATCAGCCCCAGCATTTT.

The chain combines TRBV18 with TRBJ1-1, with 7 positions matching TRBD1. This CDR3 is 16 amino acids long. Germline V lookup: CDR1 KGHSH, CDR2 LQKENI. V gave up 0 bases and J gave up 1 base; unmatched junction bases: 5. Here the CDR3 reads CASSPPGGESNTEAFF. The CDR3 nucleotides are TGTGCCAGCTCACCACCAGGGGGCGAATCGAACACTGAAGCTTTCTTT.

The CDR3 DNA is TGTGCCAGCAGTAACGGGACACACTACAATGAGCAGTTCTTC. Its protein product is CASSNGTHYNEQFF. The chain joins TRBV6-5 to TRBJ2-1, with D possibly being TRBD1 (6 bases). Trimming took off 5 bases at V and 3 bases at J, with 11 bases between the two ends. CDR1 and CDR2 (germline): MNHEY, SVGAGI. CDR3 length: 14 amino acids.

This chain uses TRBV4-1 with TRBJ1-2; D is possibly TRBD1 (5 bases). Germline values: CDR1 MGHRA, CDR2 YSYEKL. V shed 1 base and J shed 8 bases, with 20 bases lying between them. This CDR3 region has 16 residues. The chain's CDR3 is CASSQGSRPGVEGYTF. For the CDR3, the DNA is TGCGCCAGCAGCCAAGGGTCGCGACCGGGGGTGGAGGGCTACACCTTC.

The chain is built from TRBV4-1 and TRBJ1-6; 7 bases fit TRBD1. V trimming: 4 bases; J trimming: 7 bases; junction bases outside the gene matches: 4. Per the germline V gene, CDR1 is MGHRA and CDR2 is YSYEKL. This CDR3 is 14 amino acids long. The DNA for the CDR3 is TGCGCCAGCAGCCCATGGGACAGCAATTCACCCCTCCACTTT. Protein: CASSPWDSNSPLHF.

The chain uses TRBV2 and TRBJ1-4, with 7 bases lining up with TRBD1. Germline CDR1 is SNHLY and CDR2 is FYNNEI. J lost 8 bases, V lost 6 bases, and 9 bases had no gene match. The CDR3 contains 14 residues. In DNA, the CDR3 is TGTGCCAGCAGGGAACAGGGGCCTTACGAAAAACTGTTTTTT. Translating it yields CASREQGPYEKLFF.

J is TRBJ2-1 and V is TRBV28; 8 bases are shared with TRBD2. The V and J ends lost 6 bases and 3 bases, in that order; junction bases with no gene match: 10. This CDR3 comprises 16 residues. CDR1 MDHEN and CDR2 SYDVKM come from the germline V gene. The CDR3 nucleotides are TGTGCCAGCAGCTACCCTCTCCGGGAGGGCTACAATGAGCAGTTCTTC. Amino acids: CASSYPLREGYNEQFF.

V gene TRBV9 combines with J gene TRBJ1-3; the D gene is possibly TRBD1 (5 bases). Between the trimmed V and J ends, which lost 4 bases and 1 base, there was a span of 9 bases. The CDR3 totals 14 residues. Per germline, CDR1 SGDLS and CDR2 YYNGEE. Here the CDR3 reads CASSPRQSGNTIYF. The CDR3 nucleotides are TGTGCCAGCAGCCCCCGACAGTCTGGAAACACCATATATTTT.

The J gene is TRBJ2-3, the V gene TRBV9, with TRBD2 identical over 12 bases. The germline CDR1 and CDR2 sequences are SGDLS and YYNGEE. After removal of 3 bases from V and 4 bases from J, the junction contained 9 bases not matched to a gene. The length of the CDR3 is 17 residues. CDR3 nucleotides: TGTGCCAGCAGCGGGACTAGCGGGACACGAGGGGCAGATACGCAGTATTTT. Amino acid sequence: CASSGTSGTRGADTQYF.

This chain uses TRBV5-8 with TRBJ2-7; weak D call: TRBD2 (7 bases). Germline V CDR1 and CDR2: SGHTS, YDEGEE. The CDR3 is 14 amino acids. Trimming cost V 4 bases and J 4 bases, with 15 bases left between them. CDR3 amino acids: CASSHGGGGYEQYF. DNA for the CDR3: TGTGCCAGCAGCCATGGGGGGGGCGGGTACGAGCAGTACTTC.

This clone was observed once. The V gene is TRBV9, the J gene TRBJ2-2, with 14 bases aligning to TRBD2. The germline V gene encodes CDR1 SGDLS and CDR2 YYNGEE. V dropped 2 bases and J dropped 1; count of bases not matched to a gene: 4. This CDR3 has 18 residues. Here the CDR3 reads CASSVSTSGRGNTGELFF. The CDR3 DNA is TGTGCCAGCAGCGTGTCGACTAGCGGGAGGGGGAACACCGGGGAGCTGTTTTTT. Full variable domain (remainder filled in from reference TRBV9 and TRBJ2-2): DSGVTQTPKHLITATGQRVTLRCSPRSGDLSVYWYQQSLDQGLQFLIQYYNGEERAKGNILERFSAQQFPDLHSELNLSSLELGDSALYFCASSVSTSGRGNTGELFFGEGSRLTVL.

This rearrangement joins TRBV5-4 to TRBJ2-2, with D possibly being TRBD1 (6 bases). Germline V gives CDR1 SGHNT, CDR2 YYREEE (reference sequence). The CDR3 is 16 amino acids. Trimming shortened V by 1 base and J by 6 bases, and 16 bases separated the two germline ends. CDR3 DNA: TGTGCCAGCAGCTTGCTTCCAGGGGAGCATCCCGGGGAGCTGTTTTTT. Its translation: CASSLLPGEHPGELFF.

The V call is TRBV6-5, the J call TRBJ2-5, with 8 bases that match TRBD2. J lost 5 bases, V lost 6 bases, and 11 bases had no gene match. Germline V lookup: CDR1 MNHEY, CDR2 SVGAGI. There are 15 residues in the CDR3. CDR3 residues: CASSPGAGGPETQYF. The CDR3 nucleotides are TGTGCCAGCAGCCCAGGGGCGGGGGGCCCCGAGACCCAGTACTTC.

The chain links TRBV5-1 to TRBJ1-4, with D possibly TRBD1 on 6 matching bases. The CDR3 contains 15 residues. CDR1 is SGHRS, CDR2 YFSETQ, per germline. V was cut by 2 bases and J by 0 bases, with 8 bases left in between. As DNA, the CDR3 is TGCGCCAGCAGCTTCGGGGGGCCAACTAATGAAAAACTGTTTTTT. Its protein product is CASSFGGPTNEKLFF.

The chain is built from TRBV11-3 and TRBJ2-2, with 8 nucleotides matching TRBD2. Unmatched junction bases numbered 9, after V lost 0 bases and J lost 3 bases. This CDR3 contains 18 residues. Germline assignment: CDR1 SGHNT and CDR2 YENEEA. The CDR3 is CASSLDQSGSVHTGELFF. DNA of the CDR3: TGTGCCAGCAGCTTAGATCAAAGCGGGAGTGTGCACACCGGGGAGCTGTTTTTT.

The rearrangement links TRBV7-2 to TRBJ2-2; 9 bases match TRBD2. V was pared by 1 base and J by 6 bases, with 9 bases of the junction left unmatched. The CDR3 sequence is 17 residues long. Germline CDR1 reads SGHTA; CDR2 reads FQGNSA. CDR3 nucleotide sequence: TGTGCCAGCAGCTTAGGGGGGCTAGCGGGAATCTCCGGGGAGCTGTTTTTT. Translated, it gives CASSLGGLAGISGELFF.

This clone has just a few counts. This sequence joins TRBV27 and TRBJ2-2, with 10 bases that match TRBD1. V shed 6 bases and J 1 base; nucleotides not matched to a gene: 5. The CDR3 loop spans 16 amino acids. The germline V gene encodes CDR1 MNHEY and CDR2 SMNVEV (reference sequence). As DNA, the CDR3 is TGTGCCAGCAGGAAAGGACAGGGGGTGAACACCGGGGAGCTGTTTTTT. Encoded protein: CASRKGQGVNTGELFF.

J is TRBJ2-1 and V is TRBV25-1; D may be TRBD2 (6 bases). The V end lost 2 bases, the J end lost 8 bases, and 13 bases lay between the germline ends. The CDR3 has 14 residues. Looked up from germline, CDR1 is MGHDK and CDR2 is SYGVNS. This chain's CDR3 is CASSEMETRDEQFF. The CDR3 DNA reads TGTGCCAGCAGTGAAATGGAGACTAGGGATGAGCAGTTCTTC.

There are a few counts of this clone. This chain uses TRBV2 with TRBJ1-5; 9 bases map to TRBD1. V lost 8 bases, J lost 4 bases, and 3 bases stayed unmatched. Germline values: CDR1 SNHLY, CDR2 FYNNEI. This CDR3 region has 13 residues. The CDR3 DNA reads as TGTGCCAGCCAGGACAGGGGTAATCAGCCCCAGCATTTT. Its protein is CASQDRGNQPQHF. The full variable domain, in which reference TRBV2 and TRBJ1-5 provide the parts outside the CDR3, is EPEVTQTPSHQVTQMGQEVILRCVPISNHLYFYWYRQILGQKVEFLVSFYNNEISEKSEIFDDQFSVERPDGSNFTLKIRSTKLEDSAMYFCASQDRGNQPQHFGDGTRLSIL.

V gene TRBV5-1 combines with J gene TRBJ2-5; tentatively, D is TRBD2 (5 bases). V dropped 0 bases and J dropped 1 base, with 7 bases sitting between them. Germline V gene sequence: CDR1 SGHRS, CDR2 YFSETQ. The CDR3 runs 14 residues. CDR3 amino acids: CASSLAGSQETQYF. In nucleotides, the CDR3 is TGCGCCAGCAGCTTGGCGGGGTCCCAAGAGACCCAGTACTTC.

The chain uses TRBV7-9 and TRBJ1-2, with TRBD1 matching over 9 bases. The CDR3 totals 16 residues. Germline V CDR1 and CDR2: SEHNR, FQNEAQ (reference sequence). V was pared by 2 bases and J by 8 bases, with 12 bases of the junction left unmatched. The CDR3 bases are TGTGCCAGCAGCTTAAGTGCTGGGACAGGGCCGGGGGGCTACACCTTC. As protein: CASSLSAGTGPGGYTF.